One sample yielded the 31 T cell receptor beta chains listed below, sequenced in a study of CD8+CD57+ T cells in acquired aplastic anemia (dated by TCRdb to 2016 to 2019). Sequencing instrument: Illumina HiSeq 2000. Genomic DNA served as template for TCR beta VDJ combination and CDR3 sequence profiling. TCRdb reanalyzed the raw reads on its own, using fastp at Q25 for trimming and MiXCR for clone calling, and kept in-frame beta chains. Here each entry gathers all rows of one CDR3 protein and keeps the most common genes and DNA. Recorded for this sample are about 170,000 distinct CDR3 sequences; just under 65% of them occurred a single time. Less than 55% of the sample comes from the top ten. Specimen: sorted CD4+, CD8+, or CD8+CD57+ T cells (not recorded which) from PBMCs. These receptors all stem from a human donor in good health.

A few counts support this clonotype. Written as DNA, the CDR3 is TGTGCCACCAGCAGAGGGCAGGTTGGCACTGAAGCTTTCTTT. It specifies CATSRGQVGTEAFF. This chain links TRBV15 with TRBJ1-1; D not resolved. The CDR3 loop spans 14 amino acids. Trimming shortened V by 1 base and J by 4 bases, and 10 bases separated the two germline ends. The germline V gene encodes CDR1 LNHNV and CDR2 YYDKDF (reference sequence).

The chain carries TRBV2 and TRBJ2-7, with D maybe TRBD1 (6 bases). Trimming removed 5 bases from V and 3 bases from J, with 11 bases in between. This CDR3 has 13 residues. Germline V gene lookup returns CDR1 SNHLY and CDR2 FYNNEI. The CDR3 coding sequence is TGTGCCAGCAGTTACGGGGACAACTACGAGCAGTACTTC. Protein product: CASSYGDNYEQYF.

Comment on this clonotype: One end of the junction fails to match germline, which may point to a read error. The rearrangement uses TRBV5-4 and TRBJ1-6; D not certain. This CDR3 region has 14 residues. Germline CDR1 and CDR2: SGHNT and YYREEE (reference sequence). The CDR3 DNA sequence: TGCGCCAGCAGCCAACGGCCTGCCAATTCACCCCTCCACTTT. It yields the protein CASSQRPANSPLHF.

The chain links TRBV19 to TRBJ2-5; D assignment may be TRBD1 or TRBD2 (5 bases each). The V gene lost 4 bases and the J gene lost 9 bases, with 12 bases spanning the gap. CDR1 and CDR2 from the germline V gene are LNHDA and SQIVND (reference sequence). This CDR3 contains 12 residues. CDR3 sequence reads: CASSRGEGAQYF. In nucleotides, the CDR3 is TGTGCCAGTAGTAGAGGGGAAGGGGCCCAGTACTTC.

The V and J genes are TRBV7-2 and TRBJ2-5; D gene unclear. V was pared by 3 bases and J by 2 bases, with 7 bases between. The germline V gene encodes CDR1 SGHTA and CDR2 FQGNSA. The CDR3 sequence is 13 residues long. CDR3: CASSLTRQETQYF. The CDR3 DNA reads TGTGCCAGCAGCTTGACAAGGCAAGAGACCCAGTACTTC. The full variable domain, in which reference TRBV7-2 and TRBJ2-5 provide the parts outside the CDR3, is GAGVSQSPSNKVTEKGKDVELRCDPISGHTALYWYRQSLGQGLEFLIYFQGNSAPDKSGLPSDRFSAERTGGSVSTLTIQRTQQEDSAVYLCASSLTRQETQYFGPGTRLLVL.

This clonotype has just one count. The V gene is TRBV11-2, the J gene TRBJ1-1; D perhaps matches TRBD1 (5 bases). The CDR3 totals 13 residues. The V and J ends lost 1 base and 5 bases respectively, with 8 bases between them. CDR1 is SGHAT and CDR2 is FQNNGV in the germline V gene. The CDR3 DNA reads TGTGCCAGCAGCTTAGTTCCAGGGACTGAAGCTTTCTTT. Translated, it gives CASSLVPGTEAFF.

V gene TRBV15 combines with J gene TRBJ1-5, with D hard to call. From germline, CDR1 is LNHNV and CDR2 YYDKDF (reference sequence). V lost 1 base and J lost 4, with 11 bases in between. The CDR3 is made up of 15 amino acids. DNA of the CDR3: TGTGCCACCAGCAGAGGCGAACTTATGAATCAGCCCCAGCATTTT. Its protein is CATSRGELMNQPQHF.

The CDR3 spells CASGQTGSKGEETQYF. The CDR3 DNA sequence: TGTGCCAGTGGACAGACAGGGTCTAAGGGGGAAGAGACCCAGTACTTC. This rearrangement joins TRBV19 to TRBJ2-5, with TRBD1 identical over 7 bases. CDR1 is LNHDA, CDR2 SQIVND, per germline (reference sequence). CDR3 length equals 16 residues. After removal of 8 bases from V and 3 bases from J, the junction contained 15 bases not matched to a gene.

This sequence joins TRBV12-3 or TRBV12-4 and TRBJ1-1, with no clear D. The CDR3 has 14 amino acids. V was pared by 2 bases and J by 5 bases, with 12 bases between. CDR3 residues: CASSLQGRQTEAFF. The CDR3 DNA reads as TGTGCCAGCAGTTTACAAGGCCGCCAAACTGAAGCTTTCTTT.

The chain has TRBV9 and TRBJ1-4; a weak D match, TRBD1 (5 bases). Germline-derived CDR1 and CDR2 are SGDLS and YYNGEE. The CDR3 sequence is 17 residues long. Trimming stripped 4 bases from V and 4 bases from J, with 20 bases between. Here the CDR3 reads CASSLESRGHLNEKLFF. CDR3 in DNA: TGTGCCAGCAGCTTAGAAAGCCGCGGACACCTTAATGAAAAACTGTTTTTT. The variable domain in full, completed from reference TRBV9 and TRBJ1-4, reads DSGVTQTPKHLITATGQRVTLRCSPRSGDLSVYWYQQSLDQGLQFLIQYYNGEERAKGNILERFSAQQFPDLHSELNLSSLELGDSALYFCASSLESRGHLNEKLFFGSGTQLSVL.

The rearrangement joins TRBV15 to TRBJ2-1; 12 nucleotides agree with TRBD2. Germline V gene data show CDR1 as LNHNV and CDR2 as YYDKDF (reference sequence). The V segment lost 2 bases and the J segment 2 bases; nucleotides outside the gene matches: 10. This CDR3 has 19 residues. The CDR3 region is CATSRPWTSGARAYNEQFF. The CDR3 coding sequence is TGTGCCACCAGCAGACCCTGGACTAGCGGGGCCCGCGCCTACAATGAGCAGTTCTTC. The full variable domain, with the rest looked up from reference TRBV15 and TRBJ2-1, is DAMVIQNPRYQVTQFGKPVTLSCSQTLNHNVMYWYQQKSSQAPKLLFHYYDKDFNNEADTPDNFQSRRPNTSFCFLDIRSPGLGDTAMYLCATSRPWTSGARAYNEQFFGPGTRLTVL.

This chain connects TRBV7-9 to TRBJ1-1; D uncertain. Per the germline V gene, CDR1 is SEHNR and CDR2 is FQNEAQ (reference sequence). V lost 9 bases, J lost 1 base, and 21 bases lay in between. The CDR3 loop spans 16 amino acids. Written as DNA, the CDR3 is TGTGCCAGTAGTCCCGCTCTCGGACGGGGGAACACTGAAGCTTTCTTT. Amino acid sequence: CASSPALGRGNTEAFF.

The gene calls are TRBV6-6 and TRBJ2-7; D remains ambiguous. This CDR3 comprises 13 residues. Per germline, CDR1 MNHNY and CDR2 SVGAGI (reference sequence). V was cut by 2 bases and J by 2 bases, with 7 bases left in between. CDR3 DNA sequence: TGTGCCAGCAGTTACATAGGGACCTACGAGCAGTACTTC. It codes for CASSYIGTYEQYF.

The genes are TRBV9 and TRBJ2-7; D is undetermined. The ends were cut back, 0 bases at V and 0 bases at J, with 7 bases in the middle. The CDR3 has 14 amino acids. The germline CDR1 and CDR2 sequences are SGDLS and YYNGEE. CDR3: CASSVGQTSYEQYF. DNA of the CDR3: TGTGCCAGCAGCGTAGGGCAGACCTCCTACGAGCAGTACTTC.

This chain uses TRBV5-5 with TRBJ2-7, with TRBD1 identical over 8 bases. This CDR3 contains 15 residues. The V and J ends lost 5 bases and 3 bases, in that order; junction bases with no gene match: 10. CDR1 is SGHKS and CDR2 is YYEKEE in the germline V gene (reference sequence). The CDR3 here is CASSEGRDRSYEQYF. The DNA for the CDR3 is TGTGCCAGCAGTGAAGGAAGGGACAGGAGCTACGAGCAGTACTTC.

This clonotype has only a few counts. The chain joins TRBV27 to TRBJ1-5, with a possible D match to TRBD1 (5 bases). V lost 3 bases and J lost 0, with 9 bases in between. The CDR3 totals 15 residues. CDR1 and CDR2 from the germline V gene are MNHEY and SMNVEV (reference sequence). CDR3 loop: CASSFQGSSNQPQHF. DNA for the CDR3: TGTGCCAGCAGTTTTCAGGGTTCTAGCAATCAGCCCCAGCATTTT.

V gene TRBV24-1 combines with J gene TRBJ2-3, with D hard to call. Between the trimmed V and J ends, which lost 0 bases and 6 bases, there was a span of 3 bases. Looked up from germline, CDR1 is KGHDR and CDR2 is SFDVKD. This CDR3 is 12 amino acids long. CDR3 amino acids: CATSDLDDTQYF. The CDR3 DNA reads as TGTGCCACCAGTGATTTGGACGATACGCAGTATTTT.

The chain carries TRBV7-2 and TRBJ2-7; D not certain. The DNA matches TRBJ2-5 better at its end, which makes the J call doubtful. Germline CDR1 is SGHTA and CDR2 is FQGNSA. CDR3 length: 15 amino acids. The CDR3, as DNA: TGTGCCAGCAGCCTAGTTTGGGGATTGCAGGAGACCCAGTACTTC. Its translation: CASSLVWGLQETQYF.

This sequence joins TRBV20-1 and TRBJ2-3, with D maybe TRBD1 (6 bases). Germline lookup yields CDR1 DFQATT and CDR2 SNEGSKA (reference sequence). V was pared by 4 bases and J by 4 bases, with 9 bases between. The length of the CDR3 is 12 residues. The CDR3 here is CSAKGVADTQYF. The CDR3, as DNA: TGCAGTGCTAAGGGGGTCGCAGATACGCAGTATTTT.

V and J are TRBV7-8 and TRBJ2-7; TRBD2 aligns across 10 bases. This CDR3 spans 15 amino acids. V was pared by 1 base and J by 4 bases, with 4 bases of the junction left unmatched. Germline V gene sequence: CDR1 SGHVS, CDR2 FQNEAQ. CDR3 DNA: TGTGCCAGCAGCTTAGACCTAGCGGGAGCATACGAGCAGTACTTC. It translates to CASSLDLAGAYEQYF.

This clonotype was seen only a few times. The gene calls are TRBV5-6 and TRBJ1-6; 8 positions match TRBD1. CDR3 size: 16 residues. Germline values: CDR1 SGHDT, CDR2 YYEEEE. V shed 5 bases, J shed 7 bases, and the junction held 11 bases outside the gene matches. This CDR3 is CASSSDRGWSNSPLHF. The CDR3 DNA reads TGTGCCAGCAGTTCCGACAGGGGTTGGTCAAATTCACCCCTCCACTTT.

J is TRBJ2-1 and V is TRBV5-1; TRBD1 is a possible D gene (5 bases). Germline V gene lookup returns CDR1 SGHRS and CDR2 YFSETQ. CDR3 length: 15 amino acids. V was pared by 3 bases and J by 0 bases, with 10 bases between. The chain's CDR3 is CASSWADISYNEQFF. The DNA for the CDR3 is TGCGCCAGCAGCTGGGCGGACATCTCCTACAATGAGCAGTTCTTC.

A note on this clonotype: The junction does not match germline at one end; this may be a read error. J is TRBJ2-1 and V is TRBV20-1; no reliable D call. The length of the CDR3 is 11 residues. Germline CDR1 reads DFQATT; CDR2 reads SNEGSKA (reference sequence). CDR3 sequence reads: CSAPLLTRSVF. CDR3 sequence (DNA): TGCAGTGCTCCATTGCTTACCCGAAGCGTCTTC.

This clonotype was observed a few times. This sequence joins TRBV7-9 and TRBJ2-5; 10 bases fit TRBD2. CDR1 and CDR2 from the germline V gene are SEHNR and FQNEAQ (reference sequence). The CDR3 length is 14 residues. J lost 5 bases, V lost 3 bases, and 3 bases had no gene match. In DNA form, the CDR3 reads TGTGCCAGCAGCTTGCTAGCGGGGGAGGAGACCCAGTACTTC. Residues: CASSLLAGEETQYF.

The chain joins TRBV29-1 to TRBJ2-5; 11 bases align to TRBD2. This CDR3 has 15 residues. Germline V gene lookup returns CDR1 SQVTM and CDR2 ANQGSEA. V was clipped by 5 bases and J by 3 bases; unmatched bases: 8. The CDR3 spells CSVRPQGLAEETQYF. In DNA, the CDR3 is TGCAGCGTTCGCCCCCAGGGACTAGCGGAAGAGACCCAGTACTTC.

The rearrangement links TRBV29-1 to TRBJ2-3; 9 nucleotides line up with TRBD2. The germline V gene has CDR1 SQVTM and CDR2 ANQGSEA. CDR3 length: 13 residues. J was trimmed by 3 bases and V by 7 bases; bases with no gene match: 5. CDR3 amino acids: CSARRGGTDTQYF. The CDR3 DNA is TGCAGCGCAAGGCGGGGGGGTACAGATACGCAGTATTTT.

The chain has TRBV7-9 and TRBJ2-3; D not certain. V lost 1 base and J 2 bases, leaving 4 bases between the germline ends. This CDR3 contains 13 residues. Germline V gives CDR1 SEHNR, CDR2 FQNEAQ (reference sequence). CDR3: CASSLGYTDTQYF. DNA of the CDR3: TGTGCCAGCAGCTTAGGTTACACAGATACGCAGTATTTT.

This clonotype occurred a few times. The gene calls are TRBV7-9 and TRBJ2-1, with 11 bases that match TRBD1. The germline gives CDR1 SEHNR, CDR2 FQNEAQ (reference sequence). V lost 3 bases to trimming and J lost 3 bases; unmatched junction nucleotides: 4. This CDR3 comprises 16 residues. The CDR3 protein is CASSLDRGQYYNEQFF. CDR3 bases: TGTGCCAGCAGCTTGGACAGGGGGCAATACTACAATGAGCAGTTCTTC.

Only a few counts were recorded for this clonotype. The gene calls are TRBV20-1 and TRBJ1-2; D unclear. The V and J ends lost 1 base and 3 bases respectively, with 9 bases between them. The CDR3 has 13 amino acids. The germline V gene encodes CDR1 DFQATT and CDR2 SNEGSKA (reference sequence). This chain's CDR3 is CSARGSGYYGYTF. The CDR3 DNA reads TGCAGTGCTAGAGGCTCAGGTTACTATGGCTACACCTTC.

With regard to this clonotype: A much larger clone differs from this one at a single base, so this may be a read error. V gene TRBV28 combines with J gene TRBJ2-7, with TRBD1 as a possible D gene (6 bases). V lost 5 bases to trimming and J lost 1 base, with 15 bases between them. The CDR3 sequence is 15 residues long. Per germline, CDR1 MDHEN and CDR2 SYDVKM. CDR3 residues: CASSLPGEGSYEQYF. The DNA for the CDR3 is TGTGCCAGCAGTCTCCCAGGGGAAGGATCCTACGAGCAGTACTTC.

As to this clonotype: A single base separates this from a much larger clone, so it may be a read error. The rearrangement uses TRBV30 and TRBJ1-6; a weak D match, TRBD1 (5 bases). This CDR3 is built from 13 residues. Trimming pared 5 bases from V and 9 bases from J, leaving 14 bases between. The germline V gene encodes CDR1 GTSNPN and CDR2 SVGIG (reference sequence). CDR3 region: CAWGDGAFSPLHF. The CDR3 DNA follows: TGTGCCTGGGGGGACGGGGCCTTTTCACCCCTCCACTTT.